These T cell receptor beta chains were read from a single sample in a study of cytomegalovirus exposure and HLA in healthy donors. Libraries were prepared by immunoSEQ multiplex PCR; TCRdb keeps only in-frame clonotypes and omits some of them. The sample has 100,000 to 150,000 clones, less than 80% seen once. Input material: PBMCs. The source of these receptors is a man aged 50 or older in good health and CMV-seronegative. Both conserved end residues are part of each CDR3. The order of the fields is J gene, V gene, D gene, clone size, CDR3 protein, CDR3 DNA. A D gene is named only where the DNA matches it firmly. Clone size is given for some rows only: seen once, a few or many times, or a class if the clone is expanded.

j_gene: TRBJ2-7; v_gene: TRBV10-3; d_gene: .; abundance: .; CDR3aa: CAISGRLETYEQYF; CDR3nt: TGTGCCATCAGTGGACGGCTGGAGACCTACGAGCAGTACTTC
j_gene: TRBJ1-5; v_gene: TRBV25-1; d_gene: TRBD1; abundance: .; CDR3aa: CASRGDSGDQPQHF; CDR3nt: TGTGCCAGCAGGGGGGACAGTGGGGATCAGCCCCAGCATTTT
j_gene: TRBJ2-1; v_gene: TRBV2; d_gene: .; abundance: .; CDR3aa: CASTEGAGVEQFF; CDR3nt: TGTGCCAGCACCGAAGGGGCAGGGGTTGAGCAGTTCTTC
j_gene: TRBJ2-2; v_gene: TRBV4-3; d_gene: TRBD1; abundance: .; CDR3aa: CASSHTGDTGELFF; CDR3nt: TGCGCCAGCAGCCACACAGGGGACACCGGGGAGCTGTTTTTT
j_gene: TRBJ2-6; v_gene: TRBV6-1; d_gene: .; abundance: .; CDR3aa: CAIRPGSGANVLTF; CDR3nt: TGTGCCATCCGGCCGGGTTCTGGGGCCAACGTCCTGACTTTC
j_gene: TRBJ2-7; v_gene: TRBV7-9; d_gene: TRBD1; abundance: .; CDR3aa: CASSKRTGYREQYF; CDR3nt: TGTGCCAGCAGCAAGCGGACAGGGTATCGCGAGCAGTACTTC
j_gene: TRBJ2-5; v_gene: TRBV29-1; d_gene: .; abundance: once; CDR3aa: CSVEHVRGETQYF; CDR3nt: TGCAGCGTAGAGCATGTCCGGGGAGAGACCCAGTACTTC
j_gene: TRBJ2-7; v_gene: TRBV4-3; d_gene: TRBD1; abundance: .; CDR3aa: CASSHGTADEQYF; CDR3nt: TGCGCCAGCAGCCACGGGACAGCAGACGAGCAGTACTTC
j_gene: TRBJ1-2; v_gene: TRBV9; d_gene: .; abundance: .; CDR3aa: CASSVTPGTTYGYTF; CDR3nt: TGTGCCAGCAGCGTCACCCCCGGGACTACCTATGGCTACACCTTC
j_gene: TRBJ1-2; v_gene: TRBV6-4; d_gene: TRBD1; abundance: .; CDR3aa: CASSDSGTGGDGYTF; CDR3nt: TGTGCCAGCAGTGACTCCGGGACAGGGGGAGATGGCTACACCTTC
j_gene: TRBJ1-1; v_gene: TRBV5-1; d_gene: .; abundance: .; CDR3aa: CASSRDRSMNTEAFF; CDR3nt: TGCGCCAGCAGCCGTGACAGATCCATGAACACTGAAGCTTTCTTT
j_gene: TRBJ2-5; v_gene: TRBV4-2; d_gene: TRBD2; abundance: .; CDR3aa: CASSQGLAGGDYF; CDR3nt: TGTGCCAGCAGCCAAGGGCTAGCGGGGGGGGATTACTTC
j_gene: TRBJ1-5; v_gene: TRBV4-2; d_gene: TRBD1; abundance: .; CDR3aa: CASGVPGQGSSNQPQHF; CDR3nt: TGTGCCAGCGGCGTCCCGGGACAGGGGAGTAGCAATCAGCCCCAGCATTTT
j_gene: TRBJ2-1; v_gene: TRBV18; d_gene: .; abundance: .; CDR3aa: CASSRTGPRSYNEQFF; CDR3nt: TGTGCCAGCTCACGCACAGGCCCCCGGTCCTACAATGAGCAGTTCTTC
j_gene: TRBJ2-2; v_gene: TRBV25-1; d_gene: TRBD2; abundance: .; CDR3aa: CASSVAGGDTGELFF; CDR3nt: TGTGCCAGCAGTGTTGCGGGGGGGGACACCGGGGAGCTGTTTTTT
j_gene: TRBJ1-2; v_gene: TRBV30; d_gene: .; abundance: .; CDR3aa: CAWSTMLANYGYTF; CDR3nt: TGTGCCTGGAGTACGATGTTAGCTAACTATGGCTACACCTTC
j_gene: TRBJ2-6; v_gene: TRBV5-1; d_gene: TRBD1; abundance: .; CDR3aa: CASSLAGGADGANVLTF; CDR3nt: TGCGCCAGCAGCCTGGCAGGGGGCGCGGACGGGGCCAACGTCCTGACTTTC
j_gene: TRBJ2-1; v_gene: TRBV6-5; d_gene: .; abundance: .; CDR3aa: CASTQEGYNEQFF; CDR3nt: TGTGCCAGCACCCAGGAGGGCTACAATGAGCAGTTCTTC
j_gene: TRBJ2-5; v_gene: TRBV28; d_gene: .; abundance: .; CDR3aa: CASSLPPGETQYF; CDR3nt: TGTGCCAGCAGTTTACCCCCAGGGGAGACCCAGTACTTC
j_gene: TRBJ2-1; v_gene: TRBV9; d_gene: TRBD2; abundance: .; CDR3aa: CASSVLGLAGSGEQFF; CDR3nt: TGTGCCAGCAGCGTATTAGGACTAGCGGGTTCGGGTGAGCAGTTCTTC
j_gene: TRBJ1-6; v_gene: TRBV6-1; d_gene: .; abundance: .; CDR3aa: CAIRTGYNSPLHF; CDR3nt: TGTGCCATCCGAACAGGGTATAATTCACCCCTCCACTTT
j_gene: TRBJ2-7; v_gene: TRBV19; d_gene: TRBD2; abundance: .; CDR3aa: CASSPRTSGVYEQYF; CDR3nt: TGTGCCAGTAGTCCTCGGACTAGCGGGGTCTACGAGCAGTACTTC
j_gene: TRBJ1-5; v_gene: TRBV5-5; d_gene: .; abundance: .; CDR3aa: CASSLYQGMNQPQHF; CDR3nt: TGTGCCAGCAGCTTGTACCAGGGAATGAATCAGCCCCAGCATTTT
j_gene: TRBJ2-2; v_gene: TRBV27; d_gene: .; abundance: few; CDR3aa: CASSFPPKISKGRGAVF; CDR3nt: TGTGCCAGCAGTTTCCCTCCGAAAATCTCTAAAGGGCGGGGAGCTGTTTTT
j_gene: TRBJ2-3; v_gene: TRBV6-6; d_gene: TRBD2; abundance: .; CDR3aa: CASSYVLAGADTQYF; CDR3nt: TGTGCCAGCAGTTACGTGCTAGCGGGGGCGGATACGCAGTATTTT
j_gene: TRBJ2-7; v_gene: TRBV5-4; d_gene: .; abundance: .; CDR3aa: CASSLEGVPSYEQYF; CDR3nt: TGTGCCAGCAGCTTGGAGGGGGTCCCTTCCTACGAGCAGTACTTC
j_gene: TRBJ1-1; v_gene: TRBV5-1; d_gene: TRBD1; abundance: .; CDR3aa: CASSDRDRRLDTEAFF; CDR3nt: TGCGCCAGCAGCGACCGGGACAGGAGACTTGACACTGAAGCTTTCTTT
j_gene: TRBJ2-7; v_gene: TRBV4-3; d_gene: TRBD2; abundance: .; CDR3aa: CASSPGLVPYEQYF; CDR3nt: TGCGCCAGCAGCCCTGGACTAGTACCCTACGAGCAGTACTTC
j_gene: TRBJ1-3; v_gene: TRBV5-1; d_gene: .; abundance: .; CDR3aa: CASSSPGGNTIYF; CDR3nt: TGCGCCAGCAGCTCCCCGGGTGGAAACACCATATATTTT
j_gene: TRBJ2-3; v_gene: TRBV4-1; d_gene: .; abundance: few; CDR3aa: CASSQDRGTSFTDTQYF; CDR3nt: TGCGCCAGCAGCCAAGACCGAGGGACTTCCTTCACAGATACGCAGTATTTT
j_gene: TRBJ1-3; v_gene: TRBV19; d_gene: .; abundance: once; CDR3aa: CASSLGEPSGNTIYF; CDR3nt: TGTGCCAGTAGTTTGGGAGAGCCCTCTGGAAACACCATATATTTT